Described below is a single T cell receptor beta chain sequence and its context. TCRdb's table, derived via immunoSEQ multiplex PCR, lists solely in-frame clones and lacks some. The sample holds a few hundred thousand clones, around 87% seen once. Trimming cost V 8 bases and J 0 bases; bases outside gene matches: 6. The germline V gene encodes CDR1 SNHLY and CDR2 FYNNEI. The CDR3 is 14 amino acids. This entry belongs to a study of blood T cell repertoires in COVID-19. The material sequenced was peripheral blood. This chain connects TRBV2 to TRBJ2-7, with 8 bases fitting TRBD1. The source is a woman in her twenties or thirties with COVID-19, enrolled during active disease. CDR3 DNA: TGTGCCAGCGTCCGGGACAGGAGCTCCTACGAGCAGTACTTC. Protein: CASVRDRSSYEQYF.